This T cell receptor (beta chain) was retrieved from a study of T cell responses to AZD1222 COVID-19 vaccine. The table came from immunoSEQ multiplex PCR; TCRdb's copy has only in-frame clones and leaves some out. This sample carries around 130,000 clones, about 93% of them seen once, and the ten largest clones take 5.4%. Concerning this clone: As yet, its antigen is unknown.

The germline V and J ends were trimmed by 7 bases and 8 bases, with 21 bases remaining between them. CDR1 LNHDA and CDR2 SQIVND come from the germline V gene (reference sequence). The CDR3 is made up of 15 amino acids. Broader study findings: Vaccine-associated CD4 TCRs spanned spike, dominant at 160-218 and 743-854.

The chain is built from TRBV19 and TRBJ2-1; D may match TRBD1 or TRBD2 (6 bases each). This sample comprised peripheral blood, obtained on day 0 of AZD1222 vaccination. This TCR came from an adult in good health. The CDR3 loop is CASIRPGAGYHEQFF. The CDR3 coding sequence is TGTGCCAGTATTAGGCCGGGGGCCGGGTATCATGAGCAGTTCTTC. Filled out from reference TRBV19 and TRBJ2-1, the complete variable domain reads DGGITQSPKYLFRKEGQNVTLSCEQNLNHDAMYWYRQDPGQGLRLIYYSQIVNDFQKGDIAEGYSVSREKKESFPLTVTSAQKNPTAFYLCASIRPGAGYHEQFFGPGTRLTVL.